The rows below give T cell receptor beta chains drawn from one sample of a study of OX40 agonist ivuxolimab in advanced cancers. The assay was immunoSEQ multiplex PCR, and TCRdb's table has in-frame clones only and misses some. The profile covers approximately 160,000 clones, with 90% to 95% appearing a single time and just over 0.3% taken by the ten largest. The sequences come from CD4+ or CD8+ T cells sorted from blood, collected in a trial of the OX40 agonist ivuxolimab. These receptors originate from an adult with an advanced solid tumor such as melanoma, head and neck, liver or kidney cancer. CDR3s include the opening cysteine and the closing phenylalanine or tryptophan. The order of the fields is CDR3 protein, CDR3 DNA, D gene, V gene, clone size, J gene. The D gene is left open where the match is weak. Expanded clones are given a class, and other clones once, few, many or no size at all.

CASSSSGTGDHGYTF,TGTGCCAGCAGTTCATCGGGGACAGGGGATCATGGCTACACCTTC,TRBD1,TRBV28,NA,TRBJ1-2
CASSEAPNRGNQPQHF,TGTGCCAGCAGTGAAGCCCCGAACAGGGGCAATCAGCCCCAGCATTTT,NA,TRBV6-1,once,TRBJ1-5
CASSVGLNYGYTF,TGTGCCAGCAGTGTTGGACTGAACTATGGCTACACCTTC,NA,TRBV25-1,NA,TRBJ1-2
CASSINRGSETQYF,TGTGCCAGTAGTATTAACAGGGGGTCCGAGACCCAGTACTTC,TRBD1,TRBV19,NA,TRBJ2-5
CSVDGVHEQYF,TGCAGCGTTGATGGGGTCCACGAGCAGTACTTC,NA,TRBV29-1,NA,TRBJ2-7
CASSSPGVLYGYTF,TGTGCCAGCTCCTCCCCGGGGGTGTTATATGGCTACACCTTC,NA,TRBV5-4,NA,TRBJ1-2
CASSQEEGSVGYTF,TGCGCCAGCAGCCAAGAAGAGGGATCGGTCGGCTACACCTTC,NA,TRBV4-1,NA,TRBJ1-2
CASGRLEDEQFF,TGTGCCAGTGGGAGACTAGAGGATGAGCAGTTCTTC,NA,TRBV2,NA,TRBJ2-1
CATSRNPTSYSEQYF,TGTGCCACCAGCAGAAACCCGACTAGCTATAGCGAGCAGTACTTC,TRBD2,TRBV15,NA,TRBJ2-7
CASTPRIGYGYTF,TGTGCCAGTACCCCGCGGATCGGATATGGCTACACCTTC,NA,TRBV19,NA,TRBJ1-2
CASSLGYPTGELFF,TGTGCCAGCAGCTTGGGATACCCCACCGGGGAGCTGTTTTTT,NA,TRBV5-6,NA,TRBJ2-2
CASSPGTFSADTQYF,TGTGCCAGCAGCCCAGGGACATTTTCCGCAGATACGCAGTATTTT,NA,TRBV9,NA,TRBJ2-3
CASSQPDRATYEQYF,TGCGCCAGCAGTCAGCCGGACAGGGCGACCTACGAGCAGTACTTC,TRBD1,TRBV23-1,few,TRBJ2-7
CASSMTGGNNQPQHF,TGTGCCAGTAGTATGACAGGGGGAAACAATCAGCCCCAGCATTTT,TRBD1,TRBV19,NA,TRBJ1-5
CASSVGPGATRPQHF,TGTGCCAGCAGCGTAGGGCCAGGAGCTACACGGCCCCAGCATTTT,NA,TRBV9,NA,TRBJ1-5
CASSPNWGAGEKLFF,TGTGCCAGCAGCCCAAACTGGGGGGCTGGTGAAAAACTGTTTTTT,NA,TRBV7-9,NA,TRBJ1-4
CASSPRTGYNEQFF,TGTGCCAGCAGCCCTAGGACGGGATACAATGAGCAGTTCTTC,NA,TRBV5-4,NA,TRBJ2-1
CASSLTRAGANVLTF,TGTGCCAGCAGCTTAACAAGGGCCGGGGCCAACGTCCTGACTTTC,NA,TRBV7-8,once,TRBJ2-6
CASSRGPSYNEQFF,TGTGCTAGCAGCCGGGGACCATCCTACAATGAGCAGTTCTTC,NA,TRBV7-7,NA,TRBJ2-1
CASSSSDSPLHF,TGCGCCAGCAGCTCGTCAGATTCACCCCTCCACTTT,NA,TRBV5-1,NA,TRBJ1-6
CASNRDSSFYGYTF,TGCGCCAGCAACCGCGACAGTTCCTTCTATGGCTACACCTTC,NA,TRBV5-1,NA,TRBJ1-2
CASTDSPPGTSLNTQYF,TGCGCCAGCACAGATAGTCCACCCGGGACTAGCCTTAATACGCAGTATTTT,TRBD2,TRBV5-1,NA,TRBJ2-3